This T cell receptor beta chain was obtained from a study of cytomegalovirus exposure and HLA in healthy donors. Study-wide background: The 120 or so validation repertoires, a later analysis reported, used the same platform as the 666 first-cohort repertoires. Study-wide findings and caveats: The CMV antigen specificity of a few CMV-associated chains was confirmed through in vitro analysis. Cytomegalovirus-associated status was assigned to about 170 TCR beta chains.

This CDR3 has 13 amino acids. Germline V gene data show CDR1 as SGHVS and CDR2 as FNYEAQ. Trimming pared 10 bases from V and 5 bases from J, leaving 17 bases between. Method: immunoSEQ multiplex PCR; TCRdb's copy keeps in-frame clones and lacks some. The data hold around 63,000 clones, with roughly 90% observed a single time. Comments on this clone: Its target is unknown.

This chain links TRBV7-6 with TRBJ2-5, with D tentatively TRBD2 (7 bases). Sequencing used PBMCs. The TCR sequence derives from a woman between 18 and 29 years old in good health and CMV-seronegative. The CDR3 region has the DNA TGTGCCACCCAGGGAGGGGGGGCGGAGACCCAGTACTTC. Amino acid sequence: CATQGGGAETQYF. Looking up the rest from reference TRBV7-6 and TRBJ2-5 gives the full variable domain: GAGVSQSPRYKVTKRGQDVALRCDPISGHVSLYWYRQALGQGPEFLTYFNYEAQQDKSGLPNDRFSAERPEGSISTLTIQRTEQRDSAMYRCATQGGGAETQYFGPGTRLLVL.